This T cell receptor beta chain was recorded in a study of shared clonotypes between healthy human individuals. In regard to this clone: The target antigen is unknown.

HIV-negative, healthy adults without recent acute infections or vaccinations were the donors. Trimming at V came to 5 bases and at J to 7 bases, leaving 3 bases not matched to a gene. CDR3 length equals 14 residues. CDR1 and CDR2 (germline): MNHEY, SVGAGI. Study-level points and caveats: Relative to their counterparts shared across all four donors, non-shared clonotypes exhibited diminished generation probabilities.

Clones were sequenced by immunoSEQ multiplex PCR, and TCRdb holds only the in-frame ones, with some missing. The data show some 1 million clones, about 74% seen once. The sample consisted of memory CD4+ T cells sorted from blood. Subset meaning: CD45RA-negative fraction. This sequence joins TRBV6-5 and TRBJ1-4, with 11 bases aligning to TRBD1. The receptor comes from a man younger than 35 in good health. The CDR3: CASSGGQGAEKLFF. CDR3 bases: TGTGCCAGCAGTGGAGGACAGGGGGCTGAAAAACTGTTTTTT.